This T cell receptor (beta chain) was documented in a study of blood T cell repertoires in COVID-19 (dated by TCRdb to 2020 to 2022). Notes on the research overall: The collaborator samples originated in the United States, Italy and Spain and spanned the acute and convalescent phases of COVID-19. The material from the prospective study consisted of cDNA or gDNA derived from T cells, B-cell-depleted T cells, or PBMCs. Subjects who had been exposed to COVID-19, were actively infected with it, or had recovered from it provided the deeply sampled blood TCRbeta repertoires that made up the dataset. A freely available public database, intended as a resource for researchers studying the immune response to SARS-CoV-2, is where the repertoires were released. The samples were drawn from two sources: the first 160 participants of the ongoing ImmuneRACE study, and 1,000 to 1,500 subjects contributed by 6 global collaborators. The sample metadata nearly always contained a de-identified subject ID, COVID-19 status, age in years and sex. Where available, HLA class I and class II types were taken from metadata supplied by the sample provider and were not determined by assay-based typing.

Collaborating institutions collected whole blood in K2EDTA tubes following their own protocols. For TCRbeta analysis, collaborators shipped samples as frozen whole blood, isolated PBMCs, or DNA extracted from either of those sample types. In regard to this clone: The specificity of this receptor is unknown. Within one base of it there is no much larger clone, and no base qualities were kept.

At the junction V is shortened by 8 bases and J by 1 base, with 8 bases in between. CDR1 and CDR2 (LNHDA, SQIVND) derive from the germline V gene (reference sequence). The CDR3 holds 12 amino acids from the cysteine to the phenylalanine. Solely the CDR3 DNA is kept, with 36 bases framed from the first base. Summary of the overall study and its limitations: Clinical and demographic metadata were provided uncurated, with the amount varying by source and participant.

The immunoSEQ Assay, a bias-controlled multiplex PCR, was used to amplify TCRbeta CDR3 regions from genomic DNA. In the original analysis: Nucleated cell counts per sample were estimated from amplification of reference gene primers within the assay. To quantify the absolute abundance of each unique TCRbeta CDR3 rearrangement, sequence reads were collapsed and filtered. For each sample, productive Simpson clonality was calculated as the square root of Simpson's diversity index across productive rearrangements. Sourced from immuneACCESS, this table was stored by TCRdb with only in-frame sequences that have V and J called. A share of the clones is absent; for the studies checked, an unresolved V gene accounts for under half, and the remainder has no known explanation. The DNA was the basis for D and trimming; V, J and clone size are from that table. A total of about 240,000 clones appear in this sample, 85% to 90% of them only once. About 7.6% of the sample is taken by the ten largest.

This TCR was recovered from a woman aged 70-85 years with active or convalescent COVID-19. Sequences were obtained from peripheral blood. The sequence is built from TRBV19 and TRBJ1-1, with the D gene not clear enough to name. The CDR3 is CASYGRNTEAFF. The DNA sequence is TGTGCCAGTTATGGGAGGAACACTGAAGCTTTCTTT.